The sequence of this TCR beta chain was determined in a study of blood T cell repertoires in COVID-19. Study context: Sample material is recorded as cDNA or gDNA derived from T cells, B-cell-depleted T cells, or PBMCs.

Clones were read by immunoSEQ multiplex PCR, and TCRdb kept only the in-frame ones, dropping some. The sample consists of 250,000 or so clones, around 85% of them appearing once. Trimming stripped 5 bases from V and 3 bases from J, with 6 bases between. This CDR3 comprises 11 residues. CDR1 and CDR2 (germline): DFQATT, SNEGSKA (reference sequence). Sequenced input: peripheral blood. The receptor was isolated from an older woman with active or convalescent COVID-19. The gene calls are TRBV20-1 and TRBJ2-3; unclear D gene. The CDR3 nucleotides read TGCAGTGCTCCAGCGACAGATACGCAGTATTTT. It specifies CSAPATDTQYF.